Here is one TCR beta chain with its context. This sample was included in a study of technical replicates of blood from several donors. V was cut by 11 bases and J by 1 base, with 12 bases left in between. The length of the CDR3 is 12 residues. Germline-derived CDR1 and CDR2 are SNHLY and FYNNEI. Here immunoSEQ multiplex PCR was the method, and the copy in TCRdb shows in-frame clones only, minus some. There are over 50,000 clones in the sample; about 86% occur only once, and 4.5% to 6% lies in the top ten. The sequence derives from a human donor in good health. Some clones in this sample may be carry-over from other donors' samples. J is TRBJ2-7 and V is TRBV2; maybe TRBD2 (6 bases). Material for sequencing was PBMCs. CDR3 sequence (DNA): TGTGCCCTCGGGACTTTATCCTACGAGCAGTACTTC. Encoded protein: CALGTLSYEQYF.